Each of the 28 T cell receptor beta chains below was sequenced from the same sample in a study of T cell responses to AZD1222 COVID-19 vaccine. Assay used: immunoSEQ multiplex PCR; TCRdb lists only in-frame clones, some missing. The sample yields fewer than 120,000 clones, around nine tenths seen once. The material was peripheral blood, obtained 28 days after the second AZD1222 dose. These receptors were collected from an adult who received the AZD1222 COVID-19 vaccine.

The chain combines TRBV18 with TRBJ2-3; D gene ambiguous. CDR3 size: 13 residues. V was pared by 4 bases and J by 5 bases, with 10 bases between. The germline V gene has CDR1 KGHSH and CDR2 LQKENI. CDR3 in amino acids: CASSLTPGDTQYF. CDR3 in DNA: TGTGCCAGCTCACTTACGCCAGGAGATACGCAGTATTTT.

The CDR3 coding sequence is TGCGCCAGCAGCTTGGAAGGGATATACGAGCAGTACTTC. Translated, it gives CASSLEGIYEQYF. J is TRBJ2-7 and V is TRBV5-1, with D hard to call. V was pared by 0 bases and J by 4 bases, with 8 bases between. Per the germline V gene, CDR1 is SGHRS and CDR2 is YFSETQ. CDR3 length: 13 amino acids.

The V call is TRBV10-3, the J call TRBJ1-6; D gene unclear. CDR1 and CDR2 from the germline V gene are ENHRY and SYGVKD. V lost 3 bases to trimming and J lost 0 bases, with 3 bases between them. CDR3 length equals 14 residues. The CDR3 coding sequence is TGTGCCATCAGTGACAGCTCCTATAATTCACCCCTCCACTTT. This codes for CAISDSSYNSPLHF.

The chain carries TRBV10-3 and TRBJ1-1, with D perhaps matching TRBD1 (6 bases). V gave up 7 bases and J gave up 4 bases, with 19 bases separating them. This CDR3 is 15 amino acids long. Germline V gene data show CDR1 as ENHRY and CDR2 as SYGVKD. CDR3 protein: CAINGFGTRSTEAFF. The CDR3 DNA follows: TGTGCCATCAATGGGTTCGGGACAAGGAGCACTGAAGCTTTCTTT.

CDR3 protein: CTSSQEGASSLYTDTQYF. DNA of the CDR3: TGCACCAGCAGCCAAGAGGGGGCCAGCAGTCTCTACACAGATACGCAGTATTTT. The chain combines TRBV1 with TRBJ2-3; the DNA was not used to check the table's D call, TRBD1. TRBV1 is deemed a pseudogene. The CDR3 is 18 residues long.

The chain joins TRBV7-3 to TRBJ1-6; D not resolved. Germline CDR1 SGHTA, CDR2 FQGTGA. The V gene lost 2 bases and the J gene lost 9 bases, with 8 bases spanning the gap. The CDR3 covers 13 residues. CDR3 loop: CASSLDVSSPLHF. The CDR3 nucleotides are TGTGCCAGCAGCTTAGACGTGAGTTCACCCCTCCACTTT.

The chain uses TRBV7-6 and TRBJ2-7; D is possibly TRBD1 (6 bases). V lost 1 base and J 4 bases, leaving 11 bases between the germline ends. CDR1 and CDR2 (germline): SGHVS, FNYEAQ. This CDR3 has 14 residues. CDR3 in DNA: TGTGCCAGCAGCTTAGGCCCCCAGGGGTACGAGCAGTACTTC. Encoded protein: CASSLGPQGYEQYF.

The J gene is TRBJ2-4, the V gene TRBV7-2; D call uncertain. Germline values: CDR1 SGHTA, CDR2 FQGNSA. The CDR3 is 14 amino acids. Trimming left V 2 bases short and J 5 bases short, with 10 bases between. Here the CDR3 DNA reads TGTGCCAGCAGCTTAAGGTGGCTCCAAAACATTCAGTACTTC. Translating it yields CASSLRWLQNIQYF.

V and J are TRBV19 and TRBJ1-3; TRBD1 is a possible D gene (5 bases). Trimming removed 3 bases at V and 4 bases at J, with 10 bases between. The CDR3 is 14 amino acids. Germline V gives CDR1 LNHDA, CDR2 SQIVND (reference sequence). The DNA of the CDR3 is TGTGCCAGTAGTATGTGGACACTAGGAAACACCATATATTTT. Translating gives CASSMWTLGNTIYF.

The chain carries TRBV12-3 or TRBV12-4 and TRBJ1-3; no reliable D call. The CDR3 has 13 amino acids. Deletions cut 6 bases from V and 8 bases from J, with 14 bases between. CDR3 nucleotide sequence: TGTGCCAGCAGATACCCCGCGAGGGACACCATATATTTT. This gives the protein CASRYPARDTIYF.

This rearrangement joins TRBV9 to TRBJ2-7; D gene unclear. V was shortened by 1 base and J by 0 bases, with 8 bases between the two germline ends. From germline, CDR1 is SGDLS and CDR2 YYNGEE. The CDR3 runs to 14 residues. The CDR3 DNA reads TGTGCCAGCAGCGTAATGGCCCTCTCCTACGAGCAGTACTTC. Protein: CASSVMALSYEQYF. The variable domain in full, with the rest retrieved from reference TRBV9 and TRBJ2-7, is DSGVTQTPKHLITATGQRVTLRCSPRSGDLSVYWYQQSLDQGLQFLIQYYNGEERAKGNILERFSAQQFPDLHSELNLSSLELGDSALYFCASSVMALSYEQYFGPGTRLTVT.

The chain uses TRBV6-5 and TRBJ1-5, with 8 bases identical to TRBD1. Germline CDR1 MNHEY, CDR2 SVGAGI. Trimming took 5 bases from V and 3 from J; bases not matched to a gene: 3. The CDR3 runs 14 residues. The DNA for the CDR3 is TGTGCCAGCAGTCGACAGGGGATCAATCAGCCCCAGCATTTT. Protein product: CASSRQGINQPQHF.

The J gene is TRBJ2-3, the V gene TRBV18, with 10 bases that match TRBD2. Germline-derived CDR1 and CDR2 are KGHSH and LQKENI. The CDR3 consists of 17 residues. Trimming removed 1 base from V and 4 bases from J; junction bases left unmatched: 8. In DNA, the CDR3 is TGTGCCAGCTCACCACTGATGAGCGGGGGGGCCGCAGATACGCAGTATTTT. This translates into CASSPLMSGGAADTQYF.

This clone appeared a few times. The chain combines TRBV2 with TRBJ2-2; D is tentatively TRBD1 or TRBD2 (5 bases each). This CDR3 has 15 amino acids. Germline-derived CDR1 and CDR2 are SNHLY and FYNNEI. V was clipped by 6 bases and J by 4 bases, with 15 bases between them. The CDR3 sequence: CASREGQGFTGELFF. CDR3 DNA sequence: TGTGCCAGCAGAGAGGGGCAGGGCTTCACCGGGGAGCTGTTTTTT.

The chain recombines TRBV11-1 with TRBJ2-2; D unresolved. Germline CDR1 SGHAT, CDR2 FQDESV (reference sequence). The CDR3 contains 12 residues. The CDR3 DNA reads TGTGGGTCCACCAAGAACACCGGGGAGCTGTTTTTT. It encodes CGSTKNTGELFF.

The CDR3 sequence: CASKTQGGATNEKLFF. The CDR3 coding sequence is TGTGCCAGCAAGACCCAAGGGGGGGCAACTAATGAAAAACTGTTTTTT. The chain joins TRBV19 to TRBJ1-4; D possibly corresponds to TRBD1 (6 bases). Germline V gives CDR1 LNHDA, CDR2 SQIVND (reference sequence). V gave up 9 bases and J gave up 0 bases, with 17 bases separating them. This CDR3 comprises 16 residues.

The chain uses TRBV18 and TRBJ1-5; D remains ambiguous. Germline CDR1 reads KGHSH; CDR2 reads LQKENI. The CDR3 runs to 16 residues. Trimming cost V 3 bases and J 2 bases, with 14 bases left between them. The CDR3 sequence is CASSPIATERNQPQHF. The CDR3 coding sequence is TGTGCCAGCTCACCGATTGCGACTGAACGCAATCAGCCCCAGCATTTT.

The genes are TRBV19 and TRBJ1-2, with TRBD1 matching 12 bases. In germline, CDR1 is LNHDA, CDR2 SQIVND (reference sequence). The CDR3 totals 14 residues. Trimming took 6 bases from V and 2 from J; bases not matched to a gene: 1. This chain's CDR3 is CASRGTGGNYGYTF. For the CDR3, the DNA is TGTGCCAGTAGAGGGACAGGGGGCAACTATGGCTACACCTTC.

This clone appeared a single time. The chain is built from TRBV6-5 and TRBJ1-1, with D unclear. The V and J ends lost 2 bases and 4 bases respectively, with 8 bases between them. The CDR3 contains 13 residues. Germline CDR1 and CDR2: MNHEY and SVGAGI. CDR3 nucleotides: TGTGCCAGCAGTTACAATCCTAGCACTGAAGCTTTCTTT. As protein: CASSYNPSTEAFF.

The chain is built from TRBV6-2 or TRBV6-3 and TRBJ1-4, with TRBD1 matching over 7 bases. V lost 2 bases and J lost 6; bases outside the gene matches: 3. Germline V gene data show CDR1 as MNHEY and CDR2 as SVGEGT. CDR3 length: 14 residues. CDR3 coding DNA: TGTGCCAGCAGTTACAAGGGGGCGGATGAAAAACTGTTTTTT. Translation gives CASSYKGADEKLFF.

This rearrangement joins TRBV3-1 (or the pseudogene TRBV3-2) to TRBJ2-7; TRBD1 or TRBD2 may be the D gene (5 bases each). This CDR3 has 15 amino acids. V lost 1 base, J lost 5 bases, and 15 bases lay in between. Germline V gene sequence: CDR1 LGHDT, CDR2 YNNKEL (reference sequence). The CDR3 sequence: CASSQAGRALNEQYF. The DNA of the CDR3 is TGTGCCAGCAGCCAAGCGGGACGGGCTTTAAACGAGCAGTACTTC.

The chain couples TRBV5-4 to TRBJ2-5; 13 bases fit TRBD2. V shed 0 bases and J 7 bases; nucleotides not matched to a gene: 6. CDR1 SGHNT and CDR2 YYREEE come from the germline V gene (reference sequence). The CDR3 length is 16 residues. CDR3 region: CASSLGLAGGAGTQYF. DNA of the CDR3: TGTGCCAGCAGCTTGGGACTAGCGGGGGGTGCTGGGACCCAGTACTTC.

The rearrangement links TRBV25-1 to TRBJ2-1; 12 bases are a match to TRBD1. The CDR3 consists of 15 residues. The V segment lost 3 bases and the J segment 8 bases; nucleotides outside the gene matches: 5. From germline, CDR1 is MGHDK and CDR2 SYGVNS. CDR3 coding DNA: TGTGCCAGCAGTGAGCCGGGACAGGGGGCAGATGAGCAGTTCTTC. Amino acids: CASSEPGQGADEQFF.

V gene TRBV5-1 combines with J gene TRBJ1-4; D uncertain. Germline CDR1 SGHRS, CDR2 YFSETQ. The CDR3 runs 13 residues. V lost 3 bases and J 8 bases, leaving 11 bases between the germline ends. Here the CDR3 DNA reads TGCGCCAGCAGCTCGTGGATAGGGGAAAAACTGTTTTTT. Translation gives CASSSWIGEKLFF.

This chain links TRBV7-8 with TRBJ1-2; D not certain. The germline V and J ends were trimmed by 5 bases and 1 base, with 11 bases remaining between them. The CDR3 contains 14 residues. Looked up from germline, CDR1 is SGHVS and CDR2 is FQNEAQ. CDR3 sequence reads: CASSKTRDNYGYTF. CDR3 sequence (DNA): TGTGCCAGCAGCAAAACCAGAGATAACTATGGCTACACCTTC.

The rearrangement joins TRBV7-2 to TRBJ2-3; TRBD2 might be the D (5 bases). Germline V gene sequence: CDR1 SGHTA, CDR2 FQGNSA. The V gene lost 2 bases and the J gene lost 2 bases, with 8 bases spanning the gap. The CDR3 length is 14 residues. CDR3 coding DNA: TGTGCCAGCAGCTTACGGGATTTCACAGATACGCAGTATTTT. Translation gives CASSLRDFTDTQYF.

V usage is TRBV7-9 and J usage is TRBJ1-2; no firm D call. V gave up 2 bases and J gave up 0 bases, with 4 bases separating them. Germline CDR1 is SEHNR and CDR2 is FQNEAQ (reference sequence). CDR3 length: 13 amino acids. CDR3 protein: CASSLSANYGYTF. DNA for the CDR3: TGTGCCAGCAGCTTATCTGCTAACTATGGCTACACCTTC. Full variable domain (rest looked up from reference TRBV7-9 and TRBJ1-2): DTGVSQNPRHKITKRGQNVTFRCDPISEHNRLYWYRQTLGQGPEFLTYFQNEAQLEKSRLLSDRFSAERPKGSFSTLEIQRTEQGDSAMYLCASSLSANYGYTFGSGTRLTVV.

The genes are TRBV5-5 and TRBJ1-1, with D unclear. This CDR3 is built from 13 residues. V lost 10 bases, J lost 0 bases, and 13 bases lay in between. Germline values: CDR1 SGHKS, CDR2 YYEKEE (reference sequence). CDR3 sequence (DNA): TGTGCCCCCCCGGGAGGGCTGAACACTGAAGCTTTCTTT. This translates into CAPPGGLNTEAFF.